The rows below give T cell receptor beta chains drawn from one sample of a study of T cells in tumors after PD-1 blockade. Clones were read by immunoSEQ multiplex PCR, and TCRdb kept only the in-frame ones, dropping some. The sample shows several thousand clones, less than 75% of them seen only once. This specimen was tumor tissue, taken before anti-PD-1 treatment. All receptors come from a human donor with basal cell carcinoma. Both conserved end residues are trimmed from each CDR3.

v_call,cdr3_aa
TRBV5-1,ASSLSWNTEAF
TRBV7-2,ASSSWSQGGSYNSPLH
TRBV4-3,ASSQYFLKGQGTSHYEQY
TRBV7-5,ARSPTPRAGLSGNTIY
TRBV4-2,ASSQDTGGRGYT
TRBV3-1/TRBV3-2,ASSRQGCDGYT
TRBV7-2,ASSPSLGRGYEQY
TRBV6-5,ASRWSNEQF
TRBV5-1,ASSPRTSGSTDTQY
TRBV5-8,ASSLPLAGVNEQF
TRBV5-1,ASSLANTGELF
TRBV7-9,ASSLELAEPTDTQY
TRBV19,ASSNVAGYTGELF
TRBV7-2,ASSLDNAYNEQF
TRBV10-2,ASSGLELASTDTQY
TRBV9,ASSPRTGVNTEAF
TRBV5-1,ASSSALVANEQF
TRBV7-2,ASSPLNTGELF
TRBV19,ASSISPEKLF
TRBV10-2,ASSEPGYEQY
TRBV21-1,ASSKRAGQGDWETQY
TRBV5-1,ASSPVGGLAEITYEQY
TRBV5-5,ASSYQQGPQYGYT
TRBV28,ASSVTGRGGYT
TRBV30,ASPGGGSTDTQY
TRBV4-3,ASSQDGRPYGYT
TRBV27,ASSLSWKQETQY
TRBV28,ASSLRATVSGANVLT
TRBV7-9,ASSSIGGKEQY
TRBV7-2,ASSLRTGGAVYGYT
TRBV7-3,ASSPGAGSYNEQF
TRBV10-3,AISANQGPSPLH
TRBV5-4,ASSRRASGIL
TRBV3-1/TRBV3-2,ASSLGRDNSPLH
TRBV7-8,ASSLGTLRETQY
TRBV3-1/TRBV3-2,ASSQVQGHGYT
TRBV13,ASSSPGQGARTQY
TRBV5-1,ASSLTPGAYGYT
TRBV16,ASTRGSTNEKLF
TRBV6-1,ASSEGWQGVTDTQY
TRBV9,ASSVGVGNTIY
TRBV7-3,ASSSPDRSGANVLT